This TCR beta chain was retrieved from a study of T-cell memory formation after mild COVID-19. A single record per CDR3 protein comes from TCRdb applying MiXCR to the 5' RACE reads. The sample shows around 200,000 distinct CDR3 sequences, about 20% of them seen only once. This CDR3 contains 14 residues. Trimming at V came to 6 bases and at J to 5 bases, leaving 7 bases not matched to a gene. The V gene's germline CDR1 is MNHEY and CDR2 SMNVEV (reference sequence). The source is an adult woman who had mild COVID-19 (a few samples of this study predate the infection). Cell type and time point are not known. The chain carries TRBV27 and TRBJ2-3; TRBD2 matches 8 bases. Sequencing was done on a sample of PBMCs or a T cell subset sorted from them (not recorded which). As DNA, the CDR3 is TGTGCCAGCAGCTCGGGACTAGAGATAGATACGCAGTATTTT. It yields the protein CASSSGLEIDTQYF.